This T cell receptor (beta chain) was captured by sequencing in a study of T cells in Graves' hyperthyroidism and ophthalmopathy. The study, taken as a whole, reports: Ophthalmopathy was predicted by the model a median of roughly 6 months ahead of onset. Among thyroid clonotypes expanded above 0.001, most also appeared in blood.

In regard to this clonotype: The antigen is unknown. A read error may explain this, as a much larger clone is one base away.

The hyperthyroidism patients had all been newly diagnosed, and their disease duration was under 2 months. Their ages ranged from 18 to 65 years. The CDR3 regions of TCR beta were amplified from RNA transcripts. HTBI primers were the set used in a first-round RT-PCR of the TCR CDR3. TCRdb passed the multiplex PCR reads through MiXCR, listing each CDR3 protein once. The table shows fewer than 400,000 distinct CDR3 sequences, with about 15% occurring only once. The receptor's source is a young woman with Graves' hyperthyroidism that later progressed to Graves' ophthalmopathy. The sequencing sample was made of blood.

The CDR3 protein is CASSPSWGPYTYEQYF. The CDR3 DNA is TGTGCCAGCAGTCCGAGTTGGGGGCCGTACACCTACGAGCAGTACTTC. The V gene is TRBV6-1, the J gene TRBJ2-7, with D tentatively TRBD1 (6 bases). The CDR3 runs 16 residues. V lost 5 bases, J lost 2 bases, and 19 bases lay in between. Germline CDR1 reads MNHNS; CDR2 reads SASEGT.